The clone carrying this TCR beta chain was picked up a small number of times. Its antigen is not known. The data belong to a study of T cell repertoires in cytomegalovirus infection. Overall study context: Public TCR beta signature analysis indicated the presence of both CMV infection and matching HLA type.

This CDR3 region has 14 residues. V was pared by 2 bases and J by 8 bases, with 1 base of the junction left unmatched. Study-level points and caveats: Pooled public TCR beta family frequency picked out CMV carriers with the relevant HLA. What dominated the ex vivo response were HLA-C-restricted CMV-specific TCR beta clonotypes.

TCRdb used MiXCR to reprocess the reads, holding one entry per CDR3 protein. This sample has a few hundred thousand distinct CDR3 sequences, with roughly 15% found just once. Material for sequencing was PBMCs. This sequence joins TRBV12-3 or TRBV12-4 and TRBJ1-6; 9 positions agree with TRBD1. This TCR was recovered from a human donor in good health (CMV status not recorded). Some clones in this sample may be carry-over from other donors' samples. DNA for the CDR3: TGTGCCAGCAGTTTAAGACAGGGGGATTCACCCCTCCACTTT. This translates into CASSLRQGDSPLHF.